This T cell receptor (beta chain) is drawn from a study of CD8+ T cells in alopecia areata. For the study at large: Each of the treated patients was given oral tofacitinib, 5 to 10 mg twice daily, for moderate-to-severe alopecia areata.

cDNA prepared by RNA extraction and subsequent reverse transcription served as the template for sequencing. The data were produced by immunoSEQ multiplex PCR, yet TCRdb's version contains in-frame clones alone and is incomplete. The sample lists some 100,000 clones; around 47% were seen once. Treatment described: oral pan-JAK inhibitor, 5-10 mg twice daily. From PBMCs, CD4+ and CD8+ T cells were sorted. Study-level findings and limits: Scalp sample data also include resident alphabeta T cells from normal skin.

A note on this clone: The target antigen is unknown.

Germline values: CDR1 SGHVS, CDR2 FNYEAQ. The CDR3 runs 19 residues. V was clipped by 1 base and J by 0 bases, with 21 bases between them. The chain uses TRBV7-6 and TRBJ2-5; tentative D call: TRBD1 (6 bases). This specimen was CD8+ T cells sorted from blood, taken at week 24, from a patient treated with tofacitinib. This TCR came from a human donor with alopecia areata. The CDR3 DNA follows: TGTGCCAGCAGCTTAGGCCTGGGGGCGACAGGAAACTACCAAGAGACCCAGTACTTC. Its protein is CASSLGLGATGNYQETQYF.